Reported below is one TCR beta chain. The record originates from a study of PD-L1 blockade in urothelial cancer. V lost 5 bases to trimming and J lost 3 bases, with 19 bases between them. The CDR3 runs to 16 residues. In germline, CDR1 is WNHNN, CDR2 SYGVQD (reference sequence). The time point was: pretreatment peripheral blood. This table comes from immunoSEQ multiplex PCR, and its TCRdb copy is limited to in-frame clones, with some not included. The repertoire holds 75,000 to 95,000 clones, with around 85% as singletons. The sample consisted of PBMCs, taken around atezolizumab (anti-PD-L1) treatment. The receptor was isolated from a man aged 35-49 years with urothelial cancer. The chain carries TRBV10-1 and TRBJ1-2; the D is unclear. The CDR3 nucleotides are TGCGCCAGCAGTTCTCGAGTGGCAAAAGGAGACTATGGCTACACCTTC. Its protein product is CASSSRVAKGDYGYTF.